This T cell receptor beta chain was profiled in a study of blood T cell repertoires in COVID-19. Study-level background: COVID-19 samples collected from the United States, Italy and Spain covered acute and convalescent phases. Sample material is recorded as cDNA or gDNA derived from T cells, B-cell-depleted T cells, or PBMCs.

Germline CDR1 is WSHSY and CDR2 is SAAADI. V shed 2 bases, J shed 5 bases, and the junction held 5 bases outside the gene matches. This CDR3 spans 14 amino acids. Original processing methods: From reference gene primer amplification, estimates of nucleated cell counts were derived. Generated by immunoSEQ multiplex PCR, the TCRdb table keeps only in-frame clones and is missing some. That table furnishes V, J and clone size, whereas the DNA furnished D and trimming. The sample records over 60,000 clones, approximately 79% being singletons. The chain is built from TRBV10-2 and TRBJ2-5; 7 bases match TRBD2. The TCR originated in a man of 80 years or more with active COVID-19. The sample taken for sequencing was peripheral blood. The chain's CDR3 is CASSEGRGRETQYF. CDR3 DNA: TGCGCCAGCAGTGAGGGGAGGGGTAGGGAGACCCAGTACTTC.